One and the same sample provided the 3 T cell receptor beta chains below, sequenced in a study of T-cell memory formation after mild COVID-19. One entry per CDR3 protein results from TCRdb running MiXCR on the 5' RACE reads. This table holds 250,000 to 350,000 distinct CDR3 sequences, about 15% found once. Sequencing was performed on PBMCs or a T cell subset sorted from them (not recorded which). These receptors were taken from a man in his late teens or twenties who had mild COVID-19 (a few samples of this study predate the infection). Cell type and time point are not known.

J is TRBJ1-3 and V is TRBV6-6; D is unclear. This CDR3 region has 13 residues. Germline V gives CDR1 MNHNY, CDR2 SVGAGI (reference sequence). Trimming shortened V by 1 base and J by 8 bases, and 9 bases separated the two germline ends. Here the CDR3 reads CASSYLVGHTIYF. In DNA form, the CDR3 reads TGTGCCAGCAGTTACTTAGTGGGCCACACCATATATTTT.

This clonotype appeared a few times. This rearrangement joins TRBV18 to TRBJ2-5; the D is unclear. Germline loops: CDR1 KGHSH, CDR2 LQKENI. Trimming left V 5 bases short and J 5 bases short, with 12 bases between. This CDR3 region has 13 residues. This chain's CDR3 is CASSKELPETQYF. DNA of the CDR3: TGTGCCAGCTCAAAGGAGTTGCCGGAGACCCAGTACTTC.

This clonotype was seen a handful of times. The J gene is TRBJ2-3, the V gene TRBV7-8; 7 nucleotides align to TRBD2. Germline CDR1 reads SGHVS; CDR2 reads FQNEAQ. There are 15 residues in the CDR3. Trimming at V came to 3 bases and at J to 0 bases, leaving 3 bases not matched to a gene. Here the CDR3 DNA reads TGTGCCAGCAGCTTCTCTAGCGGTAGCACAGATACGCAGTATTTT. Translated, it gives CASSFSSGSTDTQYF.